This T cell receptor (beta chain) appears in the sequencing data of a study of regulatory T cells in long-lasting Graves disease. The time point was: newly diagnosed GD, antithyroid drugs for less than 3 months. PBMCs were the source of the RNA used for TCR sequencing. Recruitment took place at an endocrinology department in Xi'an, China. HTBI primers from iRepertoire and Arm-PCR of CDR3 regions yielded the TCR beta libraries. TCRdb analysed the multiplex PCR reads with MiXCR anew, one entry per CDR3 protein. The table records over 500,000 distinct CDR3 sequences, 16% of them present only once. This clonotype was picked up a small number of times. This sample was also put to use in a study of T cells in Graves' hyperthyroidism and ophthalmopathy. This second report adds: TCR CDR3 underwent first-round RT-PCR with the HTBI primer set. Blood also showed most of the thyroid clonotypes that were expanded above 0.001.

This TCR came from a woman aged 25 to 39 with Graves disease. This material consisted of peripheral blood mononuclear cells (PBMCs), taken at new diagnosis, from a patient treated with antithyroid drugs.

The CDR3 protein is CATGRGREETQYF. As DNA, the CDR3 is TGTGCCACGGGAAGGGGGCGGGAAGAGACCCAGTACTTC. The gene calls are TRBV12-3 or TRBV12-4 and TRBJ2-5; 7 bases match TRBD1. The CDR3 has 13 amino acids. V dropped 10 bases and J dropped 3; count of bases not matched to a gene: 8.